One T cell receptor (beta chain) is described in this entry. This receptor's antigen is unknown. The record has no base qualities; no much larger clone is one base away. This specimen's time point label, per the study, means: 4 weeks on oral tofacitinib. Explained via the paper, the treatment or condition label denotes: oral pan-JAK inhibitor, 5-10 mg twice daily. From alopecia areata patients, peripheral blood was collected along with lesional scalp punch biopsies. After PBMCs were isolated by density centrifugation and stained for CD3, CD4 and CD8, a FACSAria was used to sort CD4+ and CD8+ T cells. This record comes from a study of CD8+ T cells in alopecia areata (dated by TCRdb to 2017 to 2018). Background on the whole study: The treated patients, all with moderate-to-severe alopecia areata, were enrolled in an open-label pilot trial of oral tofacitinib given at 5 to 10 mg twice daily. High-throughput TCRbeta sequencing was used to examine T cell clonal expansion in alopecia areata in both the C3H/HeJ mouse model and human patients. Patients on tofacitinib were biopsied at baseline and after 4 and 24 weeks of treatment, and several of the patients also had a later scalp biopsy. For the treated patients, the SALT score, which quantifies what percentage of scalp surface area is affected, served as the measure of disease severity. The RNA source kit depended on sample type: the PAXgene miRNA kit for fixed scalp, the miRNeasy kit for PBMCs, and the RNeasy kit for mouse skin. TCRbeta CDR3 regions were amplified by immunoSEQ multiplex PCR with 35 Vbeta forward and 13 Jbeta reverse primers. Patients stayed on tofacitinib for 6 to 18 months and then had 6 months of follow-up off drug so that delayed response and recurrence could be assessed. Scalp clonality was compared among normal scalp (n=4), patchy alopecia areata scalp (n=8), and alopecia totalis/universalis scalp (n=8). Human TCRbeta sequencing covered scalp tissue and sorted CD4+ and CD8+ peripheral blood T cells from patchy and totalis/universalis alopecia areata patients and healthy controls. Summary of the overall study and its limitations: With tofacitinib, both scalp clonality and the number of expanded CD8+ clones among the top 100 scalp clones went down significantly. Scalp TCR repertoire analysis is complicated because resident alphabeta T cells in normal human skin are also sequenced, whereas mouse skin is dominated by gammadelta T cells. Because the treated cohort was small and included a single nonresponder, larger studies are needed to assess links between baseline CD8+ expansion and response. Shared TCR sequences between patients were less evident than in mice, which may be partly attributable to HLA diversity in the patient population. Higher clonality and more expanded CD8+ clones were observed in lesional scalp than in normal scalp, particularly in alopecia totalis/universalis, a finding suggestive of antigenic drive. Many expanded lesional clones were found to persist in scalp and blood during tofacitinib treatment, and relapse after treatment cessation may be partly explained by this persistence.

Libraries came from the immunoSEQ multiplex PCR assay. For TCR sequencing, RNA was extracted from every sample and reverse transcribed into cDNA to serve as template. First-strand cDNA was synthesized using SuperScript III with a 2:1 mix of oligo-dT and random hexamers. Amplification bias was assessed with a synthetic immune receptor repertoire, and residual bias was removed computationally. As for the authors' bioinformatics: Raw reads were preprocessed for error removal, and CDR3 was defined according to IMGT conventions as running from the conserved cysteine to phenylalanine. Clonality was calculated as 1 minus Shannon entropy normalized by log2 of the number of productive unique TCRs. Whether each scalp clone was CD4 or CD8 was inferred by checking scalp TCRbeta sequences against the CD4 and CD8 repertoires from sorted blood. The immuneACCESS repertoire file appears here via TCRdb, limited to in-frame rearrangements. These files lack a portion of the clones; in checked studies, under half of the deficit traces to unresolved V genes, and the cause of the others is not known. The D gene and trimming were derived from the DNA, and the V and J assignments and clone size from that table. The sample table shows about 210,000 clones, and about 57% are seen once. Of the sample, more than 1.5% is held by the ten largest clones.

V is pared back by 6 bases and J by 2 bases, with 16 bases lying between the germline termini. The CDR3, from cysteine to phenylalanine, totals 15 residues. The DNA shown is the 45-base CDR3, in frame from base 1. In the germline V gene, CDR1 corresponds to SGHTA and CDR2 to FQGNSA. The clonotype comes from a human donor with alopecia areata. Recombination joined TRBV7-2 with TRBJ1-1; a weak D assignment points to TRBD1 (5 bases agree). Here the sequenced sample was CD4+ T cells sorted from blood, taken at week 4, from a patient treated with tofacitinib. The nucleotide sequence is TGTGCCAGCAGGGATCCAGGGCGGTCAAACACTGAAGCTTTCTTT. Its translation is CASRDPGRSNTEAFF.